Below are 4 T cell receptor beta chains sequenced from a single sample in a study of T-cell reconstitution after alpha-beta-depleted transplantation in children. Unique molecular identifiers tagged the TCRbeta library. TCRdb ran MiXCR on the PCR reads and lists one entry per CDR3 protein. This table has 600,000 to 700,000 distinct CDR3 sequences, over 15% appearing once. The sequenced sample was PBMCs from the stem cell graft donor, obtained from the stem cell graft. The receptors stem from a human donor who donated a stem cell graft to a child with acute myeloid leukemia.

This clonotype has at least ten counts. V is TRBV12-3 or TRBV12-4 and J is TRBJ2-7; TRBD1 aligns across 8 bases. The CDR3 totals 14 residues. After removal of 2 bases from V and 2 bases from J, the junction contained 2 bases not matched to a gene. The CDR3 DNA reads TGTGCCAGCAGTTTAAGGGACAGGCCCTACGAGCAGTACGTC. As protein: CASSLRDRPYEQYV.

In its sample, this clonotype was seen a few times. The chain has TRBV19 and TRBJ1-4, with 7 bases lining up with TRBD1. This CDR3 comprises 15 residues. V was pared by 6 bases and J by 6 bases, with 10 bases of the junction left unmatched. CDR1 and CDR2 (germline): LNHDA, SQIVND (reference sequence). CDR3 protein: CASSPLDRTDEKLFF. The CDR3 nucleotides read TGTGCCAGTAGCCCCCTGGACAGGACGGATGAAAAACTGTTTTTT. Complete variable domain (other parts from reference TRBV19 and TRBJ1-4): DGGITQSPKYLFRKEGQNVTLSCEQNLNHDAMYWYRQDPGQGLRLIYYSQIVNDFQKGDIAEGYSVSREKKESFPLTVTSAQKNPTAFYLCASSPLDRTDEKLFFGSGTQLSVL.

This clonotype was picked up many times. V gene TRBV10-3 combines with J gene TRBJ2-2; 10 bases line up with TRBD1. The CDR3 is 14 residues long. J gave up 6 bases and V 6 bases, and 4 bases lay outside the gene matches. Germline V CDR1 and CDR2: ENHRY, SYGVKD. CDR3 region: CAIRRTGGAGELFF. DNA of the CDR3: TGTGCCATCAGGCGGACAGGGGGAGCCGGGGAGCTGTTTTTT.

The gene calls are TRBV12-3 or TRBV12-4 and TRBJ2-6, with a tentative D call TRBD2 (5 bases). V shed 3 bases and J shed 1 base, with 10 bases lying between them. This CDR3 spans 16 amino acids. CDR3 protein: CASSFTSGSGANVLTF. CDR3 DNA sequence: TGTGCCAGCAGTTTTACTAGTGGTTCTGGGGCCAACGTCCTGACTTTC.